This TCR beta chain was identified during a study of blood T cell repertoires in COVID-19. The V end was cut by 5 bases, the J end by 0 bases, with 11 bases between. Germline CDR1 reads SGHRS; CDR2 reads YFSETQ. The CDR3 loop spans 14 amino acids. Assay: immunoSEQ multiplex PCR; the TCRdb copy retains only in-frame clones and omits some. The profile shows about 440,000 clones, about 89% of them singletons. Sequencing input: peripheral blood. This sequence was found in a woman aged 30 to 39 with acute or convalescent COVID-19. This sequence joins TRBV5-1 and TRBJ2-5, with D possibly matching TRBD1 (7 bases). The CDR3 reads CASRLRGDQETQYF. The DNA for the CDR3 is TGCGCCAGCAGACTCAGGGGGGACCAAGAGACCCAGTACTTC.